This T cell receptor beta chain was sequenced during a study of OX40 agonist ivuxolimab in advanced cancers. Study-wide background: Hepatocellular carcinoma, melanoma, renal cell or head and neck cancer was diagnosed in the dose-escalation patients. Study observations and caveats: Averaged across samples, CD8+ T cells carried more expanded clones than CD4+ did. The antigen specificity of the peripheral T cells (those that were expanded) was not determined.

The CDR3 runs 13 residues. The V end was cut by 5 bases, the J end by 5 bases, with 10 bases between. Germline V gene data show CDR1 as SGHAT and CDR2 as FQNNGV. Blood samples were obtained at baseline, cycle 4 day 1, and cycle 7 day 1. Note on this clone: Its antigen is unknown.

Libraries were prepared by immunoSEQ multiplex PCR; TCRdb keeps only in-frame clonotypes and omits some of them. Among about 40,000 clones listed, approximately 90% were seen once. The rearrangement joins TRBV11-2 to TRBJ2-1; no firm D call. This clonotype was sampled from an adult with an advanced solid tumor such as melanoma, head and neck, liver or kidney cancer. The sequencing here drew on CD4+ or CD8+ T cells sorted from blood, taken in a trial of the OX40 agonist ivuxolimab. CDR3 loop: CASSPRSHNEQFF. The CDR3 DNA is TGTGCCAGCAGCCCCAGGTCCCACAATGAGCAGTTCTTC.